This T cell receptor beta chain was found in a study of CD8+ T cells in alopecia areata. Looking at the study overall: Tofacitinib therapy took 6 to 18 months; 6 months off drug came after. Disease severity was quantified as SALT score of affected scalp area.

CDR1 is SGHDT and CDR2 is YYEEEE in the germline V gene. V was cut by 0 bases and J by 12 bases, with 13 bases left in between. CDR3 size: 13 residues. Study observations and caveats: Affected lesional scalp, above all in alopecia totalis/universalis, was more clonal than normal scalp.

The treatment was: oral pan-JAK inhibitor, 5-10 mg twice daily. cDNA serving as the sequencing template came from extracted, reverse transcribed RNA. Only in-frame clones appear in the TCRdb table, and some are missing; sequencing was by immunoSEQ multiplex PCR. The profile shows about 150,000 clones, nearly 55% of them singletons. In regard to this clone: Antigen specificity is unknown.

The source of this sequence is a human donor with alopecia areata. The sequencing here drew on CD8+ T cells sorted from blood, taken at week 4, from a patient treated with tofacitinib. V gene TRBV5-6 combines with J gene TRBJ2-1; possibly TRBD2 for D (6 bases). CDR3 in amino acids: CASSLGDSLPQFF. CDR3 in DNA: TGTGCCAGCAGCTTGGGGGACTCACTCCCGCAGTTCTTC. The full variable domain, with the rest looked up from reference TRBV5-6 and TRBJ2-1, is DAGVTQSPTHLIKTRGQQVTLRCSPKSGHDTVSWYQQALGQGPQFIFQYYEEEERQRGNFPDRFSGHQFPNYSSELNVNALLLGDSALYLCASSLGDSLPQFFGPGTRLTVL.